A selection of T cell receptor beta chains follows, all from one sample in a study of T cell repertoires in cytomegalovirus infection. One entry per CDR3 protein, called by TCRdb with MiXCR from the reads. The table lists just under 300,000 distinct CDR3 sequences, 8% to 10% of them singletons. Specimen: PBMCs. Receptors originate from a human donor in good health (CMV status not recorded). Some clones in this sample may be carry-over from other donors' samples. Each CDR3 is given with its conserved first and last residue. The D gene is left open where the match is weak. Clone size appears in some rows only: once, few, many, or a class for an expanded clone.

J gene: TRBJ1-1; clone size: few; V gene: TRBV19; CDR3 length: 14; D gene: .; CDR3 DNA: TGTGCCAGTAGTAAGGCAGGCGTGAACACTGAAGCTTTCTTT; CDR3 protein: CASSKAGVNTEAFF
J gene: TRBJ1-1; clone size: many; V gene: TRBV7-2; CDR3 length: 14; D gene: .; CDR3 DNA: TGTGCCAGCAGCCGTGGGGGCGTGAACACTGAAGCTTTCTTT; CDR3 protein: CASSRGGVNTEAFF
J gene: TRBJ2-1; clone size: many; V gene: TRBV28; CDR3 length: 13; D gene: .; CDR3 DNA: TGTGCCAGCAATACGGACGTCTACAATGAGCAGTTCTTC; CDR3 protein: CASNTDVYNEQFF
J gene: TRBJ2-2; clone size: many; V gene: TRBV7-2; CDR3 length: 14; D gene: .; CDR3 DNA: TGTGCCAGCAGCTTGCCCCTGAATAGCGGGGAGCTGTTTTTT; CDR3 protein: CASSLPLNSGELFF
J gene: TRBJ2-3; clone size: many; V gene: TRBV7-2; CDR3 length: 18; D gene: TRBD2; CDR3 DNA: TGTGCCAGCAGCTTAGCGGCTAGCGGGGGTGCTGGCACAGATACGCAGTATTTT; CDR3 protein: CASSLAASGGAGTDTQYF
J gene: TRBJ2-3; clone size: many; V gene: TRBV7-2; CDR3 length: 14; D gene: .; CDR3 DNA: TGTGCCAGCAGCTTAGTAACATACACAGATACGCAGTATTTT; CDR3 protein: CASSLVTYTDTQYF
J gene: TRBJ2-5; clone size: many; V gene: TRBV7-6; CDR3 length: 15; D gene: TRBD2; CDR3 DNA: TGTGCCAGCAGCTTAAGCGGGGGGACCCAAGAGACCCAGTACTTC; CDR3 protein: CASSLSGGTQETQYF
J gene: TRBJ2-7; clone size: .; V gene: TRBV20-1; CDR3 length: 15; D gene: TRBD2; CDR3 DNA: TGCAGTGCTAGCCATAGCGGGGAAAGCTCCTACGAGCAGTACTTC; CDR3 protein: CSASHSGESSYEQYF
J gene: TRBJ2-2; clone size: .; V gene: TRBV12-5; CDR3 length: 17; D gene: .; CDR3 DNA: TGTGCTAGTGGTTTCGGGGTCCCACCAAGGTACACCGGGGAGCTGTTTTTT; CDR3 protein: CASGFGVPPRYTGELFF
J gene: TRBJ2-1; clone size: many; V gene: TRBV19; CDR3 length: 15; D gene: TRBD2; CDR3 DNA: TGTGCCAGTAGGCCGACCGGGACTATCCACAATGAGCAGTTCTTC; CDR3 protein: CASRPTGTIHNEQFF
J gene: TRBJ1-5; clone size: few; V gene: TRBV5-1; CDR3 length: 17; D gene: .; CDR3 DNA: TGCGCCAGCAGCTTGGGGCCCGAGGGGTATAGCAATCAGCCCCAGCATTTT; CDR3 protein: CASSLGPEGYSNQPQHF
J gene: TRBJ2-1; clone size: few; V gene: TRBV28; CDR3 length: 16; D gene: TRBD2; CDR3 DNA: TGTGCCAGCAGTTCCGGGACTAGCGGGGAAGACAATGAGCAGTTCTTC; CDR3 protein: CASSSGTSGEDNEQFF
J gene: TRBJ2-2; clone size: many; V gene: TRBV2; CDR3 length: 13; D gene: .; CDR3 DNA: TGTGCCAGCAGTGAAAAGACGACCGGGGAGCTGTTTTTT; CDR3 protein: CASSEKTTGELFF
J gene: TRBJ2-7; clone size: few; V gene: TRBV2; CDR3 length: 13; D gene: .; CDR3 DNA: TGTGCCAGCAGTGATGCAGGGGACTACGAGCAGTACTTC; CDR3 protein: CASSDAGDYEQYF
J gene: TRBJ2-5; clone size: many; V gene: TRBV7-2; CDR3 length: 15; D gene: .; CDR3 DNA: TGTGCCAGCAGCTTAAGACGGATGATTCAAGAGACCCAGTACTTC; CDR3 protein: CASSLRRMIQETQYF
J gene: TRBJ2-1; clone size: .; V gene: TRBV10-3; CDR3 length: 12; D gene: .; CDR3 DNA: TGTGCCATCAGTGCTGTAGGGGGGGCGCAGTTCTTC; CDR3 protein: CAISAVGGAQFF
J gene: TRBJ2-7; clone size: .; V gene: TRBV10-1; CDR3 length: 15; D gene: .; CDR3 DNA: TGCGCCAGCAGTGACACAGGGAGGAGCGGCTACGAGCAGTACTTC; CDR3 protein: CASSDTGRSGYEQYF
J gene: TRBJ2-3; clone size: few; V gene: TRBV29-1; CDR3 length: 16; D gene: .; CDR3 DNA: TGCAGCGTTGGGTCCGACAGTGGCCCTCGAACAGATACGCAGTATTTT; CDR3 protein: CSVGSDSGPRTDTQYF
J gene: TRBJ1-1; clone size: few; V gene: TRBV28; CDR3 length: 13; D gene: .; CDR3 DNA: TGTGCCAGCAGTAAACCCTGGGCGGATGAAGCTTTCTTT; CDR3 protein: CASSKPWADEAFF
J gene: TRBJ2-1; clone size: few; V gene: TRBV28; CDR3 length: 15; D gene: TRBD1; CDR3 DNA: TGTGCCAGCAGTCCTTCGGACAGGGGGCGTGATGAGCAGTTCTTC; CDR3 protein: CASSPSDRGRDEQFF
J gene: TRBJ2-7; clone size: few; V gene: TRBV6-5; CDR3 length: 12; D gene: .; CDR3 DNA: TGTGCCAGCATGAATAAACCGGGGGAGCAGTACTTC; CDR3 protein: CASMNKPGEQYF
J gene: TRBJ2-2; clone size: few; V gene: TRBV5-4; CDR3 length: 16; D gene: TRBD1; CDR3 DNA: TGTGCCAGCAGCTCACCGGGACAGGGGGCTACCGGGGAGCTGTTTTTT; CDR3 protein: CASSSPGQGATGELFF